The 32 T cell receptor beta chains given below trace back to one sample, sequenced in a study of shared clonotypes between healthy human individuals. Profiling relied on immunoSEQ multiplex PCR, and the TCRdb table lists in-frame clones only, not all of them. The repertoire includes more than 1.2 million clones, 97% to 99% of them detected once, and 0.36% sits in the top ten. Sequenced: naive CD4+ T cells sorted from blood. The subset is: CD45RA+ positively selected. The receptors originated from a man aged 25 to 40 in good health.

CDR3: CASEGISGYEQYF. CDR3 sequence (DNA): TGTGCCAGCGAAGGGATTAGCGGCTACGAGCAGTACTTC. The V call is TRBV7-9, the J call TRBJ2-7, with D possibly being TRBD2 (6 bases). Deletions cut 8 bases from V and 3 bases from J, with 14 bases between. From germline, CDR1 is SEHNR and CDR2 FQNEAQ (reference sequence). This CDR3 is 13 amino acids long.

The V and J genes are TRBV29-1 and TRBJ1-4, with D perhaps matching TRBD1 (5 bases). This CDR3 comprises 14 residues. Germline V CDR1 and CDR2: SQVTM, ANQGSEA. In DNA form, the CDR3 reads TGCAGTGCTACGGACACTGCAACTAATGAAAAACTGTTTTTT. It translates to CSATDTATNEKLFF. Combining the CDR3 with reference TRBV29-1 and TRBJ1-4 gives the whole variable domain SAVISQKPSRDICQRGTSLTIQCQVDSQVTMMFWYRQQPGQSLTLIATANQGSEATYESGFVIDKFPISRPNLTFSTLTVSNMSPEDSSIYLCSATDTATNEKLFFGSGTQLSVL.

This chain links TRBV19 with TRBJ1-5; D is perhaps TRBD1 (5 bases). The CDR3 runs to 15 residues. Germline-derived CDR1 and CDR2 are LNHDA and SQIVND (reference sequence). V was trimmed by 4 bases and J by 0 bases, leaving 10 bases between them. CDR3 sequence: CASSTDSYSNQPQHF. As DNA, the CDR3 is TGTGCCAGTAGTACAGACAGTTATAGCAATCAGCCCCAGCATTTT.

This chain connects TRBV5-4 to TRBJ2-7, with a tentative D call TRBD1 (5 bases). CDR1 and CDR2 (germline): SGHNT, YYREEE (reference sequence). The CDR3 consists of 13 residues. Deletions cut 3 bases from V and 2 bases from J, with 9 bases between. In DNA, the CDR3 is TGTGCCAGCAGCTCCGACAGAACCTACGAGCAGTACTTC. Protein: CASSSDRTYEQYF.

This clone was found once. The J gene is TRBJ2-1, the V gene TRBV29-1; 10 nucleotides agree with TRBD1. CDR3 size: 13 residues. The germline gives CDR1 SQVTM, CDR2 ANQGSEA. With V trimmed by 7 bases and J by 6 bases, 6 bases remained unmatched. As DNA, the CDR3 is TGCAGCGCCGGACAGGGGGTTTTCAATGAGCAGTTCTTC. Protein product: CSAGQGVFNEQFF.

V and J are TRBV30 and TRBJ2-1; the D is unclear. V shed 2 bases and J shed 6 bases, with 5 bases lying between them. This CDR3 has 11 amino acids. Per the germline V gene, CDR1 is GTSNPN and CDR2 is SVGIG (reference sequence). The CDR3 sequence: CAWSLRNEQFF. In DNA form, the CDR3 reads TGTGCCTGGAGTCTACGCAATGAGCAGTTCTTC.

The V and J genes are TRBV11-3 and TRBJ1-1; 7 positions agree with TRBD1. CDR3 size: 13 residues. Germline trimming cut 7 bases from V and 3 bases from J; bases unmatched to any gene: 5. Per germline, CDR1 SGHNT and CDR2 YENEEA. CDR3 protein: CASTTGDDTEAFF. For the CDR3, the DNA is TGTGCCAGCACTACAGGGGACGACACTGAAGCTTTCTTT.

The chain recombines TRBV5-8 with TRBJ1-5; 9 bases agree with TRBD1. Germline V lookup: CDR1 SGHTS, CDR2 YDEGEE. The length of the CDR3 is 15 residues. V trimming: 3 bases; J trimming: 7 bases; junction bases outside the gene matches: 8. For the CDR3, the DNA is TGTGCCAGCAGCTCGCGCAACAGGGGGCAACAGCCCCAGCATTTT. Amino acids: CASSSRNRGQQPQHF.

The chain combines TRBV5-4 with TRBJ2-2; possible D gene TRBD2, 6 bases. Trimming shortened V by 4 bases and J by 4 bases, and 17 bases separated the two germline ends. The CDR3 length is 16 residues. Germline CDR1 and CDR2: SGHNT and YYREEE (reference sequence). The CDR3 region is CASSPMPGDRTGELFF. The CDR3 region has the DNA TGTGCCAGCAGCCCCATGCCGGGAGACCGCACCGGGGAGCTGTTTTTT.

Of note for this clone: The same CDR3 can be traced to other DNA sequences in this sample. The chain recombines TRBV5-1 with TRBJ2-1; D might be TRBD2 (5 bases). The CDR3 is 11 amino acids. Germline V CDR1 and CDR2: SGHRS, YFSETQ. V dropped 4 bases and J dropped 8 bases, with 7 bases sitting between them. CDR3 sequence reads: CASSLRDEQFF. CDR3 nucleotide sequence: TGCGCCAGCAGCCTGCGGGATGAGCAGTTCTTC.

The chain uses TRBV30 and TRBJ2-1; a weak D match, TRBD1 (5 bases). The germline V and J ends were trimmed by 0 bases and 6 bases, with 18 bases remaining between them. This CDR3 contains 16 residues. Per germline, CDR1 GTSNPN and CDR2 SVGIG (reference sequence). Here the CDR3 reads CAWSVRGRGRSNEQFF. The CDR3 DNA reads as TGTGCCTGGAGTGTAAGGGGAAGGGGTCGTAGCAATGAGCAGTTCTTC. The full variable domain, with the rest looked up from reference TRBV30 and TRBJ2-1, is SQTIHQWPATLVQPVGSPLSLECTVEGTSNPNLYWYRQAAGRGLQLLFYSVGIGQISSEVPQNLSASRPQDRQFILSSKKLLLSDSGFYLCAWSVRGRGRSNEQFFGPGTRLTVL.

The chain joins TRBV6-5 to TRBJ2-7, with a tentative D call TRBD2 (6 bases). CDR3 length: 16 residues. Germline V gene sequence: CDR1 MNHEY, CDR2 SVGAGI. V dropped 0 bases and J dropped 0 bases, with 12 bases sitting between them. This CDR3 reads CASSYSRDQNSYEQYF. DNA of the CDR3: TGTGCCAGCAGTTACTCGCGGGACCAAAACTCCTACGAGCAGTACTTC.

The chain combines TRBV5-1 with TRBJ2-7; maybe TRBD2 (6 bases). This CDR3 is 15 amino acids long. The V and J ends lost 4 bases and 1 base respectively, with 15 bases between them. The germline gives CDR1 SGHRS, CDR2 YFSETQ. In nucleotides, the CDR3 is TGCGCCAGCAGCACCTCGGGAGCGGAATCCTACGAGCAGTACTTC. Translating gives CASSTSGAESYEQYF.

The chain has TRBV27 and TRBJ2-1; TRBD1 matches at 7 bases. This CDR3 region has 15 residues. Trimming at V came to 2 bases and at J to 4 bases, leaving 5 bases not matched to a gene. Germline CDR1 and CDR2: MNHEY and SMNVEV (reference sequence). The CDR3 region has the DNA TGTGCCAGCAGTTTACGAGACAGGGCTTACAATGAGCAGTTCTTC. This sequence encodes CASSLRDRAYNEQFF.

This clone was picked up one time. The rearrangement uses TRBV7-9 and TRBJ2-2, with 8 bases lining up with TRBD2. The V gene's germline CDR1 is SEHNR and CDR2 FQNEAQ (reference sequence). This CDR3 has 13 amino acids. The CDR3 nucleotides read TGTGCAGCGCGGGGGGCGGTCACCGGGGAGCTGTTTTTT. Protein product: CAARGAVTGELFF.

This clone was observed a single time. The chain combines TRBV19 with TRBJ2-3; either TRBD1 or TRBD2 may supply D (5 bases each). Germline-derived CDR1 and CDR2 are LNHDA and SQIVND (reference sequence). This CDR3 spans 14 amino acids. With 9 bases removed from V and 1 base from J, the gap between germline ends came to 14 bases. In DNA form, the CDR3 reads TGTGCCAGCCCGACAGCGGCCGGCACAGATACGCAGTATTTT. It codes for CASPTAAGTDTQYF.

This chain uses TRBV29-1 with TRBJ2-2; maybe TRBD2 (5 bases). Per germline, CDR1 SQVTM and CDR2 ANQGSEA. Deletions cut 1 base from V and 5 bases from J, with 17 bases between. CDR3 size: 16 residues. CDR3 protein: CSVEAPLASDTGELFF. CDR3 nucleotides: TGCAGCGTTGAAGCCCCTCTAGCTTCCGATACCGGGGAGCTGTTTTTT.

The chain recombines TRBV5-6 with TRBJ1-5; a weak D match, TRBD1 (6 bases). Trimming cost V 5 bases and J 3 bases, with 24 bases left between them. Germline assignment: CDR1 SGHDT and CDR2 YYEEEE. The CDR3 covers 18 residues. CDR3 sequence reads: CASSLPPTRGGLNQPQHF. The CDR3 nucleotides read TGTGCCAGCAGTCTGCCCCCCACCCGCGGGGGGCTCAATCAGCCCCAGCATTTT.

The rearrangement links TRBV15 to TRBJ1-4; D gene ambiguous. The V and J ends lost 3 bases and 4 bases respectively, with 15 bases between them. This CDR3 is built from 16 residues. Germline-derived CDR1 and CDR2 are LNHNV and YYDKDF (reference sequence). The CDR3 protein is CATSSGRGSGNEKLFF. CDR3 in DNA: TGTGCCACCAGCAGTGGTCGTGGGTCAGGTAATGAAAAACTGTTTTTT.

This sequence joins TRBV29-1 and TRBJ2-7; D ambiguous. The CDR3 is 12 residues long. Germline V gene sequence: CDR1 SQVTM, CDR2 ANQGSEA. Trimming removed 4 bases from V and 0 bases from J, with 7 bases in between. The CDR3 DNA follows: TGCAGCGTTGTCATAGCCTCCTACGAGCAGTACTTC. Its translation: CSVVIASYEQYF.

V is TRBV5-1 and J is TRBJ1-3; maybe TRBD1 (5 bases). The CDR3 totals 15 residues. Per the germline V gene, CDR1 is SGHRS and CDR2 is YFSETQ. V was shortened by 0 bases and J by 4 bases, with 11 bases between the two germline ends. This chain's CDR3 is CASSLGGARGNTIYF. In DNA form, the CDR3 reads TGCGCCAGCAGCTTGGGTGGGGCGCGGGGAAACACCATATATTTT.

The chain couples TRBV5-5 to TRBJ1-5, with unresolved D. Germline loops: CDR1 SGHKS, CDR2 YYEKEE (reference sequence). Trimming took off 1 base at V and 4 bases at J, with 15 bases between the two ends. This CDR3 is 16 amino acids long. CDR3 residues: CASSLSWTEPNQPQHF. DNA for the CDR3: TGTGCCAGCAGCTTGAGCTGGACGGAACCTAATCAGCCCCAGCATTTT.

J is TRBJ2-1 and V is TRBV7-6; D is ambiguous. The CDR3 is made up of 15 amino acids. Trimming stripped 2 bases from V and 5 bases from J, with 13 bases between. Germline V gene sequence: CDR1 SGHVS, CDR2 FNYEAQ. This chain's CDR3 is CASSLPNGLDNEQFF. The CDR3 DNA reads as TGTGCCAGCAGCTTACCGAACGGGCTCGACAATGAGCAGTTCTTC.

V is TRBV11-3 and J is TRBJ2-5; the D gene is possibly TRBD1 (6 bases). Germline V gives CDR1 SGHNT, CDR2 YENEEA. Trimming left V 0 bases short and J 5 bases short, with 13 bases between. The CDR3 runs to 15 residues. The CDR3 DNA reads TGTGCCAGCAGCTTAGATCCAGGGGAGTGGGAGACCCAGTACTTC. Its protein is CASSLDPGEWETQYF.

The rearrangement links TRBV14 to TRBJ2-5; 8 positions match TRBD2. The J segment lost 5 bases and the V segment lost 9 bases, leaving 14 bases of the junction unmatched. CDR1 and CDR2 (germline): SGHDN, FVKESK. The CDR3 runs to 15 residues. CDR3 loop: CARIAGPPLGETQYF. In DNA, the CDR3 is TGTGCCAGGATAGCGGGACCACCCCTCGGGGAGACCCAGTACTTC.

V gene TRBV28 combines with J gene TRBJ2-1; 11 bases line up with TRBD2. The CDR3 spans 16 residues. Unmatched junction bases numbered 8, after V lost 5 bases and J lost 5 bases. The V gene's germline CDR1 is MDHEN and CDR2 SYDVKM. CDR3 DNA sequence: TGTGCCAGCAGTACCCCCTTACTAGCGGGAGACAATGAGCAGTTCTTC. Translating gives CASSTPLLAGDNEQFF. Full variable domain (remainder filled in from reference TRBV28 and TRBJ2-1): DVKVTQSSRYLVKRTGEKVFLECVQDMDHENMFWYRQDPGLGLRLIYFSYDVKMKEKGDIPEGYSVSREKKERFSLILESASTNQTSMYLCASSTPLLAGDNEQFFGPGTRLTVL.

The rearrangement uses TRBV10-3 and TRBJ2-7; D remains ambiguous. Germline lookup yields CDR1 ENHRY and CDR2 SYGVKD. The V end was cut by 0 bases, the J end by 3 bases, with 9 bases between. The CDR3 covers 14 residues. Written as DNA, the CDR3 is TGTGCCATCAGTGAGTCGATGGGTTACTACGAGCAGTACTTC. This gives the protein CAISESMGYYEQYF.

The chain employs TRBV14 and TRBJ2-1; 8 nucleotides agree with TRBD1. CDR1 is SGHDN, CDR2 FVKESK, per germline. The CDR3 is 16 amino acids. V trimming: 0 bases; J trimming: 9 bases; junction bases outside the gene matches: 10. The CDR3 nucleotides read TGTGCCAGCAGCCAAGAATTACAGGGGGTTGGTGGTGAGCAGTTCTTC. This translates into CASSQELQGVGGEQFF.

This clone was detected only once. The genes are TRBV11-2 and TRBJ2-7, with unresolved D. This CDR3 comprises 13 residues. Germline CDR1 SGHAT, CDR2 FQNNGV. V was pared by 2 bases and J by 7 bases, with 12 bases between. The CDR3 nucleotides are TGTGCCAGCAGCTTAAGAACTTTCGGGGAGCAGTACTTC. Its translation is CASSLRTFGEQYF.

The chain couples TRBV9 to TRBJ2-3; D remains ambiguous. CDR1 and CDR2 (germline): SGDLS, YYNGEE. This CDR3 spans 15 amino acids. V dropped 4 bases and J dropped 0 bases, with 12 bases sitting between them. The CDR3 loop reads CASSIDSPSTDTQYF. Here the CDR3 DNA reads TGTGCCAGCAGCATAGATTCGCCCAGCACAGATACGCAGTATTTT.

This sequence joins TRBV9 and TRBJ2-1; D is ambiguous. Trimming pared 1 base from V and 4 bases from J, leaving 9 bases between. From germline, CDR1 is SGDLS and CDR2 YYNGEE. The length of the CDR3 is 14 residues. This CDR3 is CASSVMNKYNEQFF. The CDR3 DNA reads TGTGCCAGCAGCGTAATGAACAAGTACAATGAGCAGTTCTTC.

The genes are TRBV7-9 and TRBJ2-7; D is perhaps TRBD1 (5 bases). Trimming shortened V by 4 bases and J by 7 bases, and 8 bases separated the two germline ends. Germline assignment: CDR1 SEHNR and CDR2 FQNEAQ (reference sequence). The CDR3 is 11 residues long. CDR3 DNA sequence: TGTGCCAGCAGCTCCAGGGTTGAGCAGTACTTC. Translating gives CASSSRVEQYF.